This TCR beta chain was recorded in a study of T cell changes during pregnancy in multiple sclerosis. V shed 4 bases and J shed 4 bases, with 6 bases lying between them. CDR3 length: 12 residues. Germline V CDR1 and CDR2: LNHDA, SQIVND (reference sequence). The assay was immunoSEQ multiplex PCR, and TCRdb's table has in-frame clones only and misses some. The data contain about 34,000 clones, over 85% of them singletons. Sequenced material: CD8+ T cells from peripheral blood mononuclear cells, taken in the third trimester of pregnancy. The chain is built from TRBV19 and TRBJ2-3, with D possibly TRBD1 on 6 matching bases. The sequence derives from a female donor with multiple sclerosis, enrolled in a pregnancy study. CDR3 DNA sequence: TGTGCCAGTAGTACAGGGGCAGATACGCAGTATTTT. Translation: CASSTGADTQYF. Supplemented by reference TRBV19 and TRBJ2-3, the full variable domain reads DGGITQSPKYLFRKEGQNVTLSCEQNLNHDAMYWYRQDPGQGLRLIYYSQIVNDFQKGDIAEGYSVSREKKESFPLTVTSAQKNPTAFYLCASSTGADTQYFGPGTRLTVL.